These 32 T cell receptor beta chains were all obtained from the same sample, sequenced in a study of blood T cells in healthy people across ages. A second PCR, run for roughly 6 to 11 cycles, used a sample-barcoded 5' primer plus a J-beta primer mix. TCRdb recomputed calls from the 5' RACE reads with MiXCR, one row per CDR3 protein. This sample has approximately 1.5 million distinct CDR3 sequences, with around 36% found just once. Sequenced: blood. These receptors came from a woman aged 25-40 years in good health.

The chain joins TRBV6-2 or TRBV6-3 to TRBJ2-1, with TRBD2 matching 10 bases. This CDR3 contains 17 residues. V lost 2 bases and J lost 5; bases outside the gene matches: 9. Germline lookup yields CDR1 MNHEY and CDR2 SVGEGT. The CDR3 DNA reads TGTGCCAGCAGTTACACTAAGCGGGAGGGCCAGGACAATGAGCAGTTCTTC. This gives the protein CASSYTKREGQDNEQFF.

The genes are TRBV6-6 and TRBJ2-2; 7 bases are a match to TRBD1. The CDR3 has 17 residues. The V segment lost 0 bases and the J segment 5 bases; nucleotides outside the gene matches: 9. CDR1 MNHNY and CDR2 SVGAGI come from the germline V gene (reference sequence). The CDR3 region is CASSYSRGTDLTGELFF. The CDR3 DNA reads TGTGCCAGCAGTTACTCGAGGGGGACAGATCTTACCGGGGAGCTGTTTTTT.

CDR3 in amino acids: CASSQDREYEQYF. The DNA for the CDR3 is TGTGCCAGCAGCCAAGATAGGGAGTACGAGCAGTACTTC. The V gene is TRBV4-2, the J gene TRBJ2-7; tentatively, D is TRBD2 (5 bases). The V and J ends lost 0 bases and 4 bases respectively, with 7 bases between them. Germline V gene data show CDR1 as LGHNA and CDR2 as YNFKEQ. This CDR3 is built from 13 residues.

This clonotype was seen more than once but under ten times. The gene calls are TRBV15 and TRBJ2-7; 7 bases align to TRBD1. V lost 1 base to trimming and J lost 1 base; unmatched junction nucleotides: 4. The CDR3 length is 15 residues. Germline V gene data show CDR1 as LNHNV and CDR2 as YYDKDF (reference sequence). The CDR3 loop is CATSRGTGESYEQYF. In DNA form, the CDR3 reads TGTGCCACCAGCAGAGGGACAGGAGAATCCTACGAGCAGTACTTC.

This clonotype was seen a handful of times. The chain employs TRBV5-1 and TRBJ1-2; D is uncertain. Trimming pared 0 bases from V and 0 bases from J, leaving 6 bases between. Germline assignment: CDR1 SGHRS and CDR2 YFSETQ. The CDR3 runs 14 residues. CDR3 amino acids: CASSLGDSNYGYTF. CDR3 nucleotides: TGCGCCAGCAGCTTGGGGGATTCTAACTATGGCTACACCTTC.

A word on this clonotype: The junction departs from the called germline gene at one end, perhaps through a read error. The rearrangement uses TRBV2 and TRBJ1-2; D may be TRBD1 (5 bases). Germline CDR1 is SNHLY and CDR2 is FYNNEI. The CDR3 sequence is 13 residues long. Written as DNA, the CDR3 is TGTGCCAGCAGGGAAGTACAGGACTCAAGCTACACCTTC. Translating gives CASREVQDSSYTF.

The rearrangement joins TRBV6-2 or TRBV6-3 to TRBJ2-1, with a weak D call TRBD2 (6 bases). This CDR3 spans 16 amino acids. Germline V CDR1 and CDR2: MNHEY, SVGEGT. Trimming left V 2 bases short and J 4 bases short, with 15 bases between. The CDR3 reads CASSYDGGKSYNEQFF. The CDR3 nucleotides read TGTGCCAGCAGTTACGATGGCGGGAAGTCATACAATGAGCAGTTCTTC.

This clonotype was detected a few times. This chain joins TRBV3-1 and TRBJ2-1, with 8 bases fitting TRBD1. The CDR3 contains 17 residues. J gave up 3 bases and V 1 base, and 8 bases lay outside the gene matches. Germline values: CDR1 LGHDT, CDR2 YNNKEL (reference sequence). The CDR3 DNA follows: TGTGCCAGCAGCCAAGGTGGAGGACAGGGTCTCTACAATGAGCAGTTCTTC. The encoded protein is CASSQGGGQGLYNEQFF.

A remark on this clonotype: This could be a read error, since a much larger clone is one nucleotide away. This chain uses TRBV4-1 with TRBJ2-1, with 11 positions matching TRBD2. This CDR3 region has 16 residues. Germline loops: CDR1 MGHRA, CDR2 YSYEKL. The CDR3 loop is CASSQGLAVTYSEQFF. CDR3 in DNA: TGCGCCAGCAGCCAGGGACTAGCGGTTACCTACAGTGAGCAGTTCTTC.

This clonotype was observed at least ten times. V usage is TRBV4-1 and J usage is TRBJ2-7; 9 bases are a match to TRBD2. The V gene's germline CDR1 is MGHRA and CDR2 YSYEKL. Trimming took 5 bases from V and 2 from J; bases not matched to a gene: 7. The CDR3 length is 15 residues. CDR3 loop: CASSYGLASAYEQYF. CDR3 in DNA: TGCGCCAGCAGCTACGGACTAGCGTCTGCCTACGAGCAGTACTTC.

For the CDR3, the DNA is TGTGCCATCAGGGGGATAAGGCAGGGGGTGATGAGCACTGAAGCTTTCTTT. It codes for CAIRGIRQGVMSTEAFF. The V call is TRBV10-3, the J call TRBJ1-1, with 7 nucleotides matching TRBD1. CDR1 is ENHRY, CDR2 SYGVKD, per germline. The CDR3 has 17 residues. Trimming cost V 6 bases and J 4 bases; bases outside gene matches: 17.

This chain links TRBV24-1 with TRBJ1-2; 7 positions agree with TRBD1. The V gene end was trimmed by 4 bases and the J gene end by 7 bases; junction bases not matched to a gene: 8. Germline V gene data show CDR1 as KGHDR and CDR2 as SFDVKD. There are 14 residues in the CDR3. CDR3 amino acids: CATSEVGTAAGYTF. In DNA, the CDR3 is TGTGCCACCAGTGAGGTTGGGACAGCTGCTGGCTACACCTTC.

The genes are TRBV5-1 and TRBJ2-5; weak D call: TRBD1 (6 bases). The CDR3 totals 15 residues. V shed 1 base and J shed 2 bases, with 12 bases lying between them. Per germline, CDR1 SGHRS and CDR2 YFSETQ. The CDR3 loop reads CASSLHSDRQETQYF. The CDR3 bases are TGCGCCAGCAGCTTGCACTCTGACAGGCAAGAGACCCAGTACTTC.

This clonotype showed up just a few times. The CDR3 loop is CSVRVWGNYGYTF. The CDR3 DNA reads as TGCAGCGTTCGAGTATGGGGAAACTATGGCTACACCTTC. The chain is built from TRBV29-1 and TRBJ1-2, with D unresolved. Trimming removed 5 bases at V and 2 bases at J, with 12 bases between. CDR3 size: 13 residues. Germline CDR1 and CDR2: SQVTM and ANQGSEA.

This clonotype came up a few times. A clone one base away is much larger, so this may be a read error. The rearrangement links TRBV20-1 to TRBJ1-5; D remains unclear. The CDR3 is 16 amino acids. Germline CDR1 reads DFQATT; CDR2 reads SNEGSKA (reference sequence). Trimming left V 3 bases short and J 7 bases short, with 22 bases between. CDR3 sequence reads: CSASPYSRRGKQPQHF. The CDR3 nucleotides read TGCAGTGCTAGTCCCTATAGTCGACGGGGAAAACAGCCCCAGCATTTT.

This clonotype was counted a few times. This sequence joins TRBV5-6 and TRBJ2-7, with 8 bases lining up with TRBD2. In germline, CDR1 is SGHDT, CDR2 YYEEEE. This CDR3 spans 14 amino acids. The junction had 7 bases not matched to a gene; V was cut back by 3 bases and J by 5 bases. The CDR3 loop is CASSSGGAGDEQYF. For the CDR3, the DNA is TGTGCCAGCAGCTCGGGGGGAGCGGGGGACGAGCAGTACTTC.

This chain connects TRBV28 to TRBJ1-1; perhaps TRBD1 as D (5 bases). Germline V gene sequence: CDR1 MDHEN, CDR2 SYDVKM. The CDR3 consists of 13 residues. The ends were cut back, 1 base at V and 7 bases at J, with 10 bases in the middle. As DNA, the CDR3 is TGTGCCAGCAGTTTATCTAGACAGAATGAAGCTTTCTTT. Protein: CASSLSRQNEAFF.

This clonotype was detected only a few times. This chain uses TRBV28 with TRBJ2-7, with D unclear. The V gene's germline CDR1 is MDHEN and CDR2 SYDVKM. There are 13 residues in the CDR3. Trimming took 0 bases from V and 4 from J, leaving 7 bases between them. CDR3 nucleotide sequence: TGTGCCAGCAGTTTATGGCTCGCGTACGAGCAGTACTTC. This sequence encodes CASSLWLAYEQYF.

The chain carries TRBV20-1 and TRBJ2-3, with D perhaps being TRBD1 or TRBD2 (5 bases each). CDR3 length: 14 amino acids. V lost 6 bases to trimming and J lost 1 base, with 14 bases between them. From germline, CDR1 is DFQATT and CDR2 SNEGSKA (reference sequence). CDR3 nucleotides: TGCAGTGCCCGCCGTTTGGGGGGCACAGATACGCAGTATTTT. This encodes CSARRLGGTDTQYF.

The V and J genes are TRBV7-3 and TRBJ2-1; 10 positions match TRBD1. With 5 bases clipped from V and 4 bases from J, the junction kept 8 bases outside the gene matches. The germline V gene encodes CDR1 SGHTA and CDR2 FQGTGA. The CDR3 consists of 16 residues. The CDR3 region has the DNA TGTGCCAGCAGCATGACAGGGGGCGAAATATACAATGAGCAGTTCTTC. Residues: CASSMTGGEIYNEQFF.

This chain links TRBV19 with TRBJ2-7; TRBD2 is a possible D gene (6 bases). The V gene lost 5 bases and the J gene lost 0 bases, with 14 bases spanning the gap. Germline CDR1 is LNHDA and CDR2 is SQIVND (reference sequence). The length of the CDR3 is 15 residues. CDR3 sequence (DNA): TGTGCCAGTAGTGTAGCGGATCCAAGCTCCTACGAGCAGTACTTC. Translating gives CASSVADPSSYEQYF.

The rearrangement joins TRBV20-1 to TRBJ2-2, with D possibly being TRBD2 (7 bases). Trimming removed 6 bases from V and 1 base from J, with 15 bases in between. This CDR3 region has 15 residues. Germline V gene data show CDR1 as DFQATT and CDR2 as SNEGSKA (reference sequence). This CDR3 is CSARIGGRNTGELFF. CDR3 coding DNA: TGCAGTGCCCGGATCGGGGGGCGGAACACCGGGGAGCTGTTTTTT.

The CDR3 bases are TGTGCCAGCAGTCTGGGACGTGGAACTAATGAAAAACTGTTTTTT. Protein: CASSLGRGTNEKLFF. The rearrangement links TRBV12-3 or TRBV12-4 to TRBJ1-4, with TRBD1 as a possible D gene (5 bases). Trimming removed 5 bases from V and 1 base from J, with 11 bases in between. This CDR3 region has 15 residues.

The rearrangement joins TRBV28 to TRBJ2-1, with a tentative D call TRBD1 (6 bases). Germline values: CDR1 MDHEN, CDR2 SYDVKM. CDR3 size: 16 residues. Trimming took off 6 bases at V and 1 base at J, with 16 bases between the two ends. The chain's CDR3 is CASRPPGERSYNEQFF. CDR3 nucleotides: TGTGCCAGCAGACCCCCAGGGGAAAGGTCCTACAATGAGCAGTTCTTC.

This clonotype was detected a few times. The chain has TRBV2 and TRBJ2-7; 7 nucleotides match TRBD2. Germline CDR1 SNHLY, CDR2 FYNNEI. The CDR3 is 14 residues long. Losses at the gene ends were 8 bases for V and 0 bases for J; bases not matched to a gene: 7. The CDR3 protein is CASLFSSGSYEQYF. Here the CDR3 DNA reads TGTGCCAGCCTCTTCTCTAGCGGCTCCTACGAGCAGTACTTC.

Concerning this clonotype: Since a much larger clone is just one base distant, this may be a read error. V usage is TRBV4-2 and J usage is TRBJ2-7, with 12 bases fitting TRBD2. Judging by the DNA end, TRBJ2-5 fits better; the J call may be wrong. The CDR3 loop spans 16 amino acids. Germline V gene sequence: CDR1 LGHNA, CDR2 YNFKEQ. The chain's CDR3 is CTSSQGGLAGQETQYF. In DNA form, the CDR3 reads TGTACCAGCAGCCAAGGCGGACTAGCGGGACAAGAGACCCAGTACTTC.

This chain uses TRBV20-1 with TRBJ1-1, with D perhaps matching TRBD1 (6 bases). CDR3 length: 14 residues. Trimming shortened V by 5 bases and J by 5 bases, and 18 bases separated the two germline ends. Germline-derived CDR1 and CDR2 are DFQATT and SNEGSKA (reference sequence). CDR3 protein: CSAGGPLGKTEAFF. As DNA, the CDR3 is TGCAGTGCTGGGGGGCCCTTGGGGAAGACTGAAGCTTTCTTT.

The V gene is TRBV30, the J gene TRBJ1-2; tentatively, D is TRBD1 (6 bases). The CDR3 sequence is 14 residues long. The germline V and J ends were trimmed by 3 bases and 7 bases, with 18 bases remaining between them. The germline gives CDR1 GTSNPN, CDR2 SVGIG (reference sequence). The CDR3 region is CAWRTGAPGRGYTF. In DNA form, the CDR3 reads TGTGCCTGGAGGACGGGGGCCCCCGGACGTGGCTACACCTTC. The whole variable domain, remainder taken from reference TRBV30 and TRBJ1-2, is SQTIHQWPATLVQPVGSPLSLECTVEGTSNPNLYWYRQAAGRGLQLLFYSVGIGQISSEVPQNLSASRPQDRQFILSSKKLLLSDSGFYLCAWRTGAPGRGYTFGSGTRLTVV.

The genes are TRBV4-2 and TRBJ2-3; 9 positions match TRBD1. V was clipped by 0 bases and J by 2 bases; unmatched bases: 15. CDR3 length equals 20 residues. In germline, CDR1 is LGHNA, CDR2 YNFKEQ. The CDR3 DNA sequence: TGTGCCAGCAGCCAAGAATCGAGTTTAGTGACAGGGGGGTCCACAGATACGCAGTATTTT. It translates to CASSQESSLVTGGSTDTQYF.

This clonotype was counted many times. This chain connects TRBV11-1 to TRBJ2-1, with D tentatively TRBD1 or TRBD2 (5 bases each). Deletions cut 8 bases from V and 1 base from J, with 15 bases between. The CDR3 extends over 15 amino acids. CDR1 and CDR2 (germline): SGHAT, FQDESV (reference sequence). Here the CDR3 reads CASCGFGGSYNEQFF. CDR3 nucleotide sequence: TGTGCCAGCTGCGGTTTTGGGGGTTCCTACAATGAGCAGTTCTTC.

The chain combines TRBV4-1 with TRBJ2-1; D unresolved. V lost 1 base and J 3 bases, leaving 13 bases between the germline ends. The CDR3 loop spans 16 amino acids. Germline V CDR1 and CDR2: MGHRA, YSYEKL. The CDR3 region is CASSQVRRRIYNEQFF. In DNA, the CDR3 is TGCGCCAGCAGCCAAGTCCGAAGGCGGATCTACAATGAGCAGTTCTTC.

CDR3 DNA: TGCAGTGCTCGGGGGGGCGAGACGAACACCGGGGAGCTGTTTTTT. This codes for CSARGGETNTGELFF. The chain recombines TRBV20-1 with TRBJ2-2; 8 nucleotides line up with TRBD2. Trimming removed 5 bases from V and 0 bases from J; junction bases left unmatched: 5. The V gene's germline CDR1 is DFQATT and CDR2 SNEGSKA (reference sequence). The CDR3 is made up of 15 amino acids.